This paragraph reports one T cell receptor (beta chain). The data derive from a study of blood T cell repertoires in COVID-19. As for the study in general: The samples span acute and convalescent COVID-19 from the United States, Italy and Spain.

Per the study methods: Estimates of nucleated cell counts were drawn from the amplification of reference gene primers. The assay was immunoSEQ multiplex PCR, and TCRdb's table has in-frame clones only and misses some. V and J calls plus clone size are reproduced from that table; the DNA served to infer D and trimming. The sample gives hundreds of thousands of clones, 70% to 90% of which show up once; 3% is in the top ten. CDR1 SGHTA and CDR2 FQGTGA come from the germline V gene. The V and J ends lost 2 bases and 5 bases respectively, with 16 bases between them. CDR3 length equals 16 residues. This chain joins TRBV7-3 and TRBJ2-1, with D possibly matching TRBD1 (6 bases). This receptor was identified in a man between 18 and 29 years old with active or convalescent COVID-19. The sequencing input was peripheral blood. The DNA of the CDR3 is TGTGCCAGCAGCTTAGATACAGGGAATTGGCACAATGAGCAGTTCTTC. As protein: CASSLDTGNWHNEQFF.